This T cell receptor beta chain was sequenced in a study of shared clonotypes between healthy human individuals. Turning to this clone: Its antigen is not known.

Overall study findings and caveats: The four-donor shared clonotypes exceeded non-shared clonotypes in generation probability, with non-shared ones scoring lower.

The CDR3 totals 15 residues. CDR1 is SNHLY, CDR2 FYNNEI, per germline. The V segment lost 6 bases and the J segment 2 bases; nucleotides outside the gene matches: 9. Assay: immunoSEQ multiplex PCR; the TCRdb copy retains only in-frame clones and omits some. The data contain under 2,500,000 clones, approximately 94% of them singletons. The clonotype was recovered from a man aged 18 to 30 in good health. Material: naive CD4+ T cells sorted from blood. Noted subset: CD45RA+ positively selected. V is TRBV2 and J is TRBJ2-5; TRBD2 matches 7 bases. For the CDR3, the DNA is TGTGCCAGCAGGACCCGTTTAGCGGGTCAAGAGACCCAGTACTTC. Protein product: CASRTRLAGQETQYF. Full variable domain (missing parts from reference TRBV2 and TRBJ2-5): EPEVTQTPSHQVTQMGQEVILRCVPISNHLYFYWYRQILGQKVEFLVSFYNNEISEKSEIFDDQFSVERPDGSNFTLKIRSTKLEDSAMYFCASRTRLAGQETQYFGPGTRLLVL.